This T cell receptor (beta chain) derives from a study of T cells expressing NK-cell markers. Study results and caveats: The study found dominant NKG2C+ clonotypes at roughly 1.0-7.5% of CD8+ T cells in roughly six donors.

On this clonotype itself: The antigen remains undetermined.

Reanalyzing the 5' RACE reads, TCRdb keeps one entry per CDR3 protein, without DNA. This sample's table has some 500,000 distinct CDR3 sequences. The CDR3 totals 16 residues. Germline values: CDR1 MNHEY, CDR2 SVGAGI. The clonotype was recovered from a woman aged 50 to 60 in good health. V gene TRBV6-5 combines with J gene TRBJ2-5. The specimen sequenced was blood T cells: a sorted CD56 or NKG2C T cell subset, CD4+ or CD8+ T cells, or bulk PBMC T cells (not recorded which). This CDR3 is CASSYSELTTQETQYF.